The present TCR beta chain was sequenced within a study of shared clonotypes between healthy human individuals. Notes on the study in general: Although depth was large, rarefaction showed that sequencing of the sorted subsets was incomplete.

In regard to this clone: The antigen remains unidentified.

Deep-level settings were used for running the assay. This table comes from immunoSEQ multiplex PCR, and its TCRdb copy is limited to in-frame clones, with some not included. Of over 1.5 million clones in the sample, 95% to 99% are singletons; the top ten hold about 0.4%. The source material was naive CD4+ T cells sorted from blood. Subset noted: CD45RA+ positively selected. The sequence was collected from a man in his thirties or forties in good health.

Here the CDR3 reads CASSLVSTSGSIYEQYF. DNA for the CDR3: TGTGCCAGCAGCTTAGTATCGACTAGCGGGAGTATCTACGAGCAGTACTTC. The chain is built from TRBV11-2 and TRBJ2-7; 12 bases align to TRBD2. This CDR3 has 17 amino acids. Germline V gene data show CDR1 as SGHAT and CDR2 as FQNNGV. V lost 1 base and J lost 3; bases outside the gene matches: 7.